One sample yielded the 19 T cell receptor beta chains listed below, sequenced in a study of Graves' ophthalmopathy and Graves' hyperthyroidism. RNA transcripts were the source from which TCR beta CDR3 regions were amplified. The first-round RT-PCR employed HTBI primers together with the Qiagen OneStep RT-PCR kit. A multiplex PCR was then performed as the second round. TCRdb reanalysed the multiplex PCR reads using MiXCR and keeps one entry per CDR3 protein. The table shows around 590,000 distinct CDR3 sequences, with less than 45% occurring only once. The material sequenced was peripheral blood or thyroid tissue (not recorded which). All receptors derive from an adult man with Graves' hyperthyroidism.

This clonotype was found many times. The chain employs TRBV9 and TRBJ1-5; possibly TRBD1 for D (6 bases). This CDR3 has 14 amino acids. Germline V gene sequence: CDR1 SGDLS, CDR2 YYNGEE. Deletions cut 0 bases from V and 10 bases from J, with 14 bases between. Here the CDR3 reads CASSVATGFTPQHF. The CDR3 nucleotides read TGTGCCAGCAGCGTAGCTACAGGGTTCACTCCCCAGCATTTT.

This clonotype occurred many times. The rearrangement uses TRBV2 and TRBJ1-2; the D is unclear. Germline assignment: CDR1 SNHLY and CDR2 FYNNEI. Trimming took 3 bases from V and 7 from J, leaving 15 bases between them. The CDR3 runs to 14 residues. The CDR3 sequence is CASSDGSGIFGYTF. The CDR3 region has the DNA TGTGCCAGCAGTGATGGCTCAGGAATCTTTGGCTACACCTTC.

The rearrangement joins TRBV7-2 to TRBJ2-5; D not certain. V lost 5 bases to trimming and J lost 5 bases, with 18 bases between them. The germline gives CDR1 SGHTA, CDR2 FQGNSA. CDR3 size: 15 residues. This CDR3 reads CASSQAAATGETQYF. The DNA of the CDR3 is TGTGCCAGCAGCCAGGCCGCCGCCACCGGGGAGACCCAGTACTTC.

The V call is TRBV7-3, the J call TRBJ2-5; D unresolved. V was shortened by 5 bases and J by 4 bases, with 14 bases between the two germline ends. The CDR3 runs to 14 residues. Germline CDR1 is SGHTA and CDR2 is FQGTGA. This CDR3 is CASSTGGITETQYF. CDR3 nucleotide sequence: TGTGCCAGCAGCACGGGTGGGATAACAGAGACCCAGTACTTC.

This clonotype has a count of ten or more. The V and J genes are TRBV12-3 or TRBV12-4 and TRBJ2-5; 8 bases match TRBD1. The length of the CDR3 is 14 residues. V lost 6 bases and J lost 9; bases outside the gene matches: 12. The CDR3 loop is CASSPGQAHGSQYF. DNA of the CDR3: TGTGCCAGCAGCCCGGGACAGGCTCATGGGTCCCAGTACTTC.

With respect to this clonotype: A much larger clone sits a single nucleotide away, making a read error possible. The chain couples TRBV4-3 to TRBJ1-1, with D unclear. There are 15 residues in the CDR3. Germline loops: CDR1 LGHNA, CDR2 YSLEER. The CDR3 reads CASSQGVAMNTGAFF. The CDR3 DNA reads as TGCGCCAGCAGCCAAGGGGTTGCGATGAACACTGGAGCTTTCTTT.

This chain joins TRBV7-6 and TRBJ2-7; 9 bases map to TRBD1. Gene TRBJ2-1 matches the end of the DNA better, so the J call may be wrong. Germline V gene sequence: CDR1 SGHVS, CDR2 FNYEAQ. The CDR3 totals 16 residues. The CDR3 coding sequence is TGTGCCAGCAGCTTAGCATGGGACAGGGATCGAAATGAGCAGTTCTTC. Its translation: CASSLAWDRDRNEQFF.

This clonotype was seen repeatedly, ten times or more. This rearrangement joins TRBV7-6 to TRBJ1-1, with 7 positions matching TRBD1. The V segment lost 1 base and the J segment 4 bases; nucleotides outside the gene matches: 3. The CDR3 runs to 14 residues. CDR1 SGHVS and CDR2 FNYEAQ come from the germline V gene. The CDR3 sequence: CASSLVQGGTEAFF. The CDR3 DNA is TGTGCCAGCAGCTTAGTCCAGGGGGGCACTGAAGCTTTCTTT.

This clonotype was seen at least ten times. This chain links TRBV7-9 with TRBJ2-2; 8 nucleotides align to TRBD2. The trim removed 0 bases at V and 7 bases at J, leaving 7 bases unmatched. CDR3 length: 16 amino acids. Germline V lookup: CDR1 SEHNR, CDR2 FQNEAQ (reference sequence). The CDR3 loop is CASSLAAGGHGGELFF. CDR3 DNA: TGTGCCAGCAGCTTAGCCGCGGGAGGTCATGGCGGGGAGCTGTTTTTT.

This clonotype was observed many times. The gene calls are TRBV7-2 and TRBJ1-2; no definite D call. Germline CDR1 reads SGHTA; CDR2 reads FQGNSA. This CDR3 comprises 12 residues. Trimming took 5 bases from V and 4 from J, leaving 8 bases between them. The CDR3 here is CASSRDTYGYTF. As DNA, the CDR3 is TGTGCCAGCAGCCGGGATACCTATGGCTACACCTTC.

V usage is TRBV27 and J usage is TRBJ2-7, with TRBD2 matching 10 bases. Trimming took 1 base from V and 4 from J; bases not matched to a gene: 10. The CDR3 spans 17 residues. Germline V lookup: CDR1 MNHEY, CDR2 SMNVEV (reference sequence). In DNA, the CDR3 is TGTGCCAGCAGTTTATTGCCCTCAGCGGGGGGGCAATACGAGCAGTACTTC. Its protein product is CASSLLPSAGGQYEQYF.

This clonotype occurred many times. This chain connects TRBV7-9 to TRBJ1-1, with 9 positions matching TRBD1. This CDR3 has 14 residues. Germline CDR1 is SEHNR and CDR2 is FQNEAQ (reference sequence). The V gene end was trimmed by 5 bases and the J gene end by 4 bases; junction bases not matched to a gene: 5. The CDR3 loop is CASSRDRVATEAFF. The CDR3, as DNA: TGTGCCAGCAGCCGGGACAGGGTGGCCACTGAAGCTTTCTTT. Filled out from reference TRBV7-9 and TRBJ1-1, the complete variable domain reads DTGVSQNPRHKITKRGQNVTFRCDPISEHNRLYWYRQTLGQGPEFLTYFQNEAQLEKSRLLSDRFSAERPKGSFSTLEIQRTEQGDSAMYLCASSRDRVATEAFFGQGTRLTVV.

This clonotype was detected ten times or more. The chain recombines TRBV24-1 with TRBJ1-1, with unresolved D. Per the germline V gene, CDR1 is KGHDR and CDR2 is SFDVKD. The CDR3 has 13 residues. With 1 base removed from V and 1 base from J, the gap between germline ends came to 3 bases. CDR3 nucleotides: TGTGCCACCAGTGATTTCGGGAACACTGAAGCTTTCTTT. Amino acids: CATSDFGNTEAFF.

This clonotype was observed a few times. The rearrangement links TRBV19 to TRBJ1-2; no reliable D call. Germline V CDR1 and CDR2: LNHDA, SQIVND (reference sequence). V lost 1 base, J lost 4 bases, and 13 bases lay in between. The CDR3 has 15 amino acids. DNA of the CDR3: TGTGCCAGTAGTATAGGGAATTCGAGGGTCTATGGCTACACCTTC. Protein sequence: CASSIGNSRVYGYTF.

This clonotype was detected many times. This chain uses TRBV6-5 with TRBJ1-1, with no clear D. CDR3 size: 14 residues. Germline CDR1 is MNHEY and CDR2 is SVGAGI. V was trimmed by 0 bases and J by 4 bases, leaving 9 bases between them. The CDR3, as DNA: TGTGCCAGCAGTTACTCCTGGGAGGGCACTGAAGCTTTCTTT. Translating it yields CASSYSWEGTEAFF.

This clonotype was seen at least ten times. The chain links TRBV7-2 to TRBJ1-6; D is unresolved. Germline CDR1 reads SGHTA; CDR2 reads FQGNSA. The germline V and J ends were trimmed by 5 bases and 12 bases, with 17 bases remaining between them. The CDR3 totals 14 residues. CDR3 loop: CASSPPRTGVPLHF. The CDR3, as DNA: TGTGCCAGCAGCCCCCCCCGAACCGGAGTACCCCTCCACTTT.

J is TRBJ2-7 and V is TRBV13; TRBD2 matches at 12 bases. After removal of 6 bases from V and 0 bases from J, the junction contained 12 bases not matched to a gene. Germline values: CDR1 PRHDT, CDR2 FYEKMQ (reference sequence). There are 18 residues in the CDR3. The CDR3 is CASSFLGTSGRDSYEQYF. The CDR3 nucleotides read TGTGCCAGCAGTTTCCTCGGGACTAGCGGGCGAGACTCCTACGAGCAGTACTTC.

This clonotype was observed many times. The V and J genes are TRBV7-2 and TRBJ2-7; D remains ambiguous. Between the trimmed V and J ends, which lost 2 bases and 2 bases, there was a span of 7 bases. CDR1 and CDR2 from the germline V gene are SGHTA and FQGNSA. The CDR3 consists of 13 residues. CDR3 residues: CASSLPLAYEQYF. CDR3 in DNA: TGTGCCAGCAGCTTACCACTGGCCTACGAGCAGTACTTC.

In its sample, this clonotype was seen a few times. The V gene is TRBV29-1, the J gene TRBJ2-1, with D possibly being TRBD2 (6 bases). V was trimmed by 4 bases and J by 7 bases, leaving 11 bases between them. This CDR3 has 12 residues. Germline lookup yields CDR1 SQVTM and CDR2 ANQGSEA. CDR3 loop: CSVGAGRNEQFF. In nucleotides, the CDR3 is TGCAGCGTTGGGGCAGGGAGGAATGAGCAGTTCTTC.